The 32 T cell receptor beta chains presented below share a single source sample, sequenced in a study of T cell responses to AZD1222 COVID-19 vaccine. The table came from immunoSEQ multiplex PCR; TCRdb's copy has only in-frame clones and leaves some out. Among 150,000 to 200,000 clones listed, about 89% were seen once. The material sequenced was peripheral blood, taken on day 0 of MenACWY control vaccination. The source of these receptors is an adult in good health.

This chain connects TRBV7-2 to TRBJ2-4; D perhaps matches TRBD2 (5 bases). Germline values: CDR1 SGHTA, CDR2 FQGNSA. This CDR3 contains 14 residues. V was cut by 8 bases and J by 6 bases, with 17 bases left in between. CDR3 nucleotides: TGTGCCAGCTCTGCCCTAGCTGGCGGAAACATTCAGTACTTC. Translating gives CASSALAGGNIQYF.

V usage is TRBV5-1 and J usage is TRBJ2-7; D ambiguous. The germline gives CDR1 SGHRS, CDR2 YFSETQ. V was cut by 0 bases and J by 2 bases, with 9 bases left in between. The CDR3 is 14 residues long. This CDR3 is CASSLAGSTYEQYF. In DNA form, the CDR3 reads TGCGCCAGCAGCTTGGCAGGATCAACCTACGAGCAGTACTTC.

The V gene is TRBV14, the J gene TRBJ1-6; D is unresolved. Between the trimmed V and J ends, which lost 0 bases and 0 bases, there was a span of 12 bases. CDR1 is SGHDN and CDR2 is FVKESK in the germline V gene. The length of the CDR3 is 18 residues. The CDR3 sequence: CASSQERQVHSYNSPLHF. CDR3 DNA sequence: TGTGCCAGCAGCCAAGAAAGGCAGGTCCACTCCTATAATTCACCCCTCCACTTT.

The J gene is TRBJ1-4, the V gene TRBV5-4; 8 nucleotides line up with TRBD1. V lost 4 bases, J lost 0 bases, and 11 bases stayed unmatched. This CDR3 contains 18 residues. Per germline, CDR1 SGHNT and CDR2 YYREEE (reference sequence). CDR3 DNA: TGTGCCAGCAGCCTACAACCGGGACAGGTGACAACTAATGAAAAACTGTTTTTT. Translating gives CASSLQPGQVTTNEKLFF.

This sequence joins TRBV20-1 and TRBJ2-3; D tentatively reads TRBD1 or TRBD2 (5 bases each). The germline gives CDR1 DFQATT, CDR2 SNEGSKA (reference sequence). V shed 3 bases and J shed 2 bases, with 15 bases lying between them. The CDR3 has 15 amino acids. CDR3 sequence reads: CSASGQRTNTDTQYF. DNA of the CDR3: TGCAGTGCTAGTGGGCAGCGGACAAACACAGATACGCAGTATTTT.

The chain joins TRBV30 to TRBJ1-2; TRBD1 matches 7 bases. Germline V gene sequence: CDR1 GTSNPN, CDR2 SVGIG (reference sequence). This CDR3 is built from 10 residues. V shed 8 bases, J shed 10 bases, and the junction held 7 bases outside the gene matches. The CDR3 nucleotides are TGTGCCGGCTGGACAGGCGACTACACCTTC. Protein product: CAGWTGDYTF.

The V gene is TRBV6-5, the J gene TRBJ1-3; D is ambiguous. V dropped 10 bases and J dropped 0 bases, with 10 bases sitting between them. The CDR3 consists of 13 residues. The germline gives CDR1 MNHEY, CDR2 SVGAGI. The CDR3 DNA follows: TGTGCCACCCAGGACCTCTCTGGAAACACCATATATTTT. It codes for CATQDLSGNTIYF.

The V gene is TRBV7-2, the J gene TRBJ2-7; D is uncertain. This CDR3 is 12 amino acids long. Germline CDR1 reads SGHTA; CDR2 reads FQGNSA. Between the trimmed V and J ends, which lost 2 bases and 7 bases, there was a span of 9 bases. CDR3 nucleotide sequence: TGTGCCAGCAGCTTAACAACCGGAGAGCAGTACTTC. Translated, it gives CASSLTTGEQYF.

CDR3 sequence reads: CASSLEFQGPLLKGFF. In DNA, the CDR3 is TGTGCCAGCAGCTTAGAGTTTCAGGGGCCGCTCCTTAAGGGGTTTTTT. The V gene is TRBV7-6, the J gene TRBJ1-4, with D tentatively TRBD1 (6 bases). The germline gives CDR1 SGHVS, CDR2 FNYEAQ. This CDR3 has 16 residues. Between the trimmed V and J ends, which lost 1 base and 16 bases, there was a span of 25 bases.

The rearrangement links TRBV28 to TRBJ1-2; a possible D gene is TRBD1 (5 bases). Germline V CDR1 and CDR2: MDHEN, SYDVKM. V lost 7 bases to trimming and J lost 2 bases, with 11 bases between them. This CDR3 spans 13 amino acids. CDR3 nucleotide sequence: TGTGCCAGCATCCCGGGGGAGAACTATGGCTACACCTTC. Translated: CASIPGENYGYTF.

V is TRBV6-2 or TRBV6-3 and J is TRBJ1-2; TRBD1 is a possible D gene (5 bases). CDR3 length: 13 residues. Germline CDR1 MNHEY, CDR2 SVGEGT. Trimming pared 0 bases from V and 4 bases from J, leaving 6 bases between. The CDR3 sequence is CASSYSGGYGYTF. The DNA for the CDR3 is TGTGCCAGCAGTTACTCCGGGGGCTATGGCTACACCTTC.

This clone was detected once. J is TRBJ1-6 and V is TRBV4-2; D is undetermined. V lost 4 bases and J lost 7, with 14 bases in between. CDR3 length: 15 amino acids. Germline loops: CDR1 LGHNA, CDR2 YNFKEQ. CDR3 in amino acids: CASSPRVSGNSPLHF. The CDR3 DNA reads as TGTGCCAGCAGCCCAAGGGTCTCTGGGAATTCACCCCTCCACTTT.

The V and J genes are TRBV19 and TRBJ2-2, with a weak D call TRBD2 (5 bases). The germline gives CDR1 LNHDA, CDR2 SQIVND (reference sequence). V was trimmed by 9 bases and J by 1 base, leaving 9 bases between them. The CDR3 is 13 amino acids. CDR3 bases: TGTGCCAGCACACGGGGGAACACCGGGGAGCTGTTTTTT. Translating it yields CASTRGNTGELFF.

The CDR3 sequence: CSVQGLFEQFF. CDR3 DNA sequence: TGCAGCGTTCAAGGACTGTTTGAGCAGTTCTTC. The chain couples TRBV29-1 to TRBJ2-1; weak D call: TRBD2 (5 bases). V was trimmed by 5 bases and J by 9 bases, leaving 11 bases between them. The CDR3 consists of 11 residues. Per the germline V gene, CDR1 is SQVTM and CDR2 is ANQGSEA.

The chain employs TRBV3-1 (or the pseudogene TRBV3-2) and TRBJ2-6; a possible D gene is TRBD1 (5 bases). CDR1 LGHDT and CDR2 YNNKEL come from the germline V gene (reference sequence). V gave up 4 bases and J gave up 2 bases, with 6 bases separating them. The CDR3 extends over 14 amino acids. CDR3 nucleotides: TGTGCCAGCAGCCTGGGGCCTGGGGCCAACGTCCTGACTTTC. Translation: CASSLGPGANVLTF.

The chain employs TRBV30 and TRBJ1-4, with D possibly being TRBD1 (5 bases). The CDR3 runs 13 residues. CDR1 GTSNPN and CDR2 SVGIG come from the germline V gene (reference sequence). V was cut by 1 base and J by 8 bases, with 11 bases left in between. CDR3 region: CAWSGAGNEKLFF. The CDR3 coding sequence is TGTGCCTGGAGTGGGGCAGGGAACGAAAAACTGTTTTTT.

The chain employs TRBV4-1 and TRBJ2-5; D is perhaps TRBD1 or TRBD2 (6 bases each). Trimming took 4 bases from V and 4 from J, leaving 16 bases between them. The CDR3 is 15 amino acids. CDR1 MGHRA and CDR2 YSYEKL come from the germline V gene. The CDR3, as DNA: TGCGCCAGCAGCCGGGAAAGGGGGGTTGGAGAGACCCAGTACTTC. It is translated as CASSRERGVGETQYF.

The V and J genes are TRBV18 and TRBJ1-6; D not certain. Trimming took 3 bases from V and 9 from J, leaving 21 bases between them. This CDR3 is built from 17 residues. The germline CDR1 and CDR2 sequences are KGHSH and LQKENI. CDR3 amino acids: CASSPTLGRGSSSPLHF. The CDR3 DNA is TGTGCCAGCTCACCTACCCTCGGCCGGGGAAGTAGTTCACCCCTCCACTTT. The full variable domain, completed using reference TRBV18 and TRBJ1-6, is NAGVMQNPRHLVRRRGQEARLRCSPMKGHSHVYWYRQLPEEGLKFMVYLQKENIIDESGMPKERFSAEFPKEGPSILRIQQVVRGDSAAYFCASSPTLGRGSSSPLHFGNGTRLTVT.

The chain is built from TRBV19 and TRBJ1-5; 7 nucleotides align to TRBD1. The ends lost 4 bases at V and 4 bases at J; junction bases unmatched: 4. CDR1 and CDR2 (germline): LNHDA, SQIVND (reference sequence). The CDR3 is made up of 14 amino acids. This CDR3 is CASSKQQGNQPQHF. CDR3 in DNA: TGTGCCAGTAGTAAGCAACAGGGGAATCAGCCCCAGCATTTT.

The J gene is TRBJ2-7, the V gene TRBV2, with D tentatively TRBD1 (6 bases). The V and J ends lost 10 bases and 0 bases respectively, with 10 bases between them. The CDR3 spans 12 residues. Germline CDR1 reads SNHLY; CDR2 reads FYNNEI. The CDR3 protein is CANQGSSYEQYF. CDR3 nucleotide sequence: TGTGCCAACCAGGGGAGCTCCTACGAGCAGTACTTC.

This clone was observed once. The chain couples TRBV7-9 to TRBJ2-1; 13 bases match TRBD2. The ends lost 6 bases at V and 6 bases at J; junction bases unmatched: 8. CDR3 length: 16 amino acids. The germline V gene has CDR1 SEHNR and CDR2 FQNEAQ (reference sequence). The CDR3 coding sequence is TGTGCCAGCAGATCGCCCGGGACTAGCGGGGTCAATGAGCAGTTCTTC. It specifies CASRSPGTSGVNEQFF.

The chain carries TRBV9 and TRBJ1-4; D uncertain. The CDR3 runs to 16 residues. In germline, CDR1 is SGDLS, CDR2 YYNGEE. Trimming took off 0 bases at V and 2 bases at J, with 11 bases between the two ends. CDR3 nucleotides: TGTGCCAGCAGCGTAGGGAGTAGAGGGACTAATGAAAAACTGTTTTTT. This encodes CASSVGSRGTNEKLFF.

On this clone: The junction departs from germline at one end; a sequencing error may be responsible. The rearrangement uses TRBV6-1 and TRBJ1-2; unclear D gene. The CDR3 has 12 residues. Germline-derived CDR1 and CDR2 are MNHNS and SASEGT. The CDR3 reads CASSERPPTWVF. The CDR3 DNA sequence: TGTGCCAGCAGTGAAAGGCCCCCCACTTGGGTCTTC.

In the case of this clone: In the same sample, other DNA sequences code for this CDR3. This chain connects TRBV6-5 to TRBJ1-2, with TRBD1 matching over 7 bases. The CDR3 loop spans 13 amino acids. CDR1 MNHEY and CDR2 SVGAGI come from the germline V gene. With 6 bases clipped from V and 5 bases from J, the junction kept 6 bases outside the gene matches. CDR3 DNA: TGTGCCAGCAGCTCCGGGACAGTTTATGGCTACACCTTC. Its protein product is CASSSGTVYGYTF.

This rearrangement joins TRBV29-1 to TRBJ1-5, with D uncertain. CDR3 length: 13 residues. Trimming removed 6 bases at V and 7 bases at J, with 16 bases between. Germline CDR1 and CDR2: SQVTM and ANQGSEA. DNA for the CDR3: TGCAGCGTCTCGTCGGGTGTGGGGCAGCCCCAGCATTTT. Translation: CSVSSGVGQPQHF.

This clone was seen repeatedly, ten times or more. The rearrangement uses TRBV6-2 or TRBV6-3 and TRBJ2-3, with TRBD2 matching 9 bases. Germline V CDR1 and CDR2: MNHEY, SVGEGT. The CDR3 extends over 14 amino acids. V lost 6 bases, J lost 2 bases, and 3 bases stayed unmatched. CDR3 sequence reads: CASSGGGATDTQYF. CDR3 DNA sequence: TGTGCCAGCAGCGGCGGGGGGGCCACAGATACGCAGTATTTT.

This chain joins TRBV7-5 and TRBJ1-3; the table's D gene call, TRBD1, was not cross checked with the DNA. TRBV7-5 is designated a pseudogene. The length of the CDR3 is 16 residues. The CDR3 loop reads CVRSFADRQAGNTIYF. CDR3 DNA: TGTGTCAGAAGCTTCGCCGACAGGCAAGCTGGAAACACCATATATTTT.

This clone has a single count. J is TRBJ2-3 and V is TRBV3-1 (or the pseudogene TRBV3-2); D not certain. The CDR3 extends over 12 amino acids. V was pared by 3 bases and J by 2 bases, with 3 bases between. Germline assignment: CDR1 LGHDT and CDR2 YNNKEL (reference sequence). CDR3 in amino acids: CASSQSTDTQYF. CDR3 in DNA: TGTGCCAGCAGCCAGTCCACAGATACGCAGTATTTT.

Only one count was recorded for this clone. The J gene is TRBJ2-3, the V gene TRBV6-2 or TRBV6-3, with no clear D. This CDR3 comprises 14 residues. The germline V gene encodes CDR1 MNHEY and CDR2 SVGEGT. V gave up 5 bases and J gave up 1 base, with 10 bases separating them. The CDR3 coding sequence is TGTGCCAGCAGTGTCTATCGGGGCACAGATACGCAGTATTTT. This translates into CASSVYRGTDTQYF.

This chain links TRBV12-3 or TRBV12-4 with TRBJ1-5, with D uncertain. The germline V and J ends were trimmed by 6 bases and 7 bases, with 13 bases remaining between them. CDR3 length: 13 residues. CDR3 residues: CASSPSKGQPQHF. The CDR3 DNA reads TGTGCCAGCAGCCCTTCTAAGGGCCAGCCCCAGCATTTT.

This chain's CDR3 is CASSYQITGANVLTF. The CDR3 nucleotides read TGTGCCAGCAGTTACCAGATCACTGGGGCCAACGTCCTGACTTTC. V is TRBV6-5 and J is TRBJ2-6; D is unresolved. Germline V gives CDR1 MNHEY, CDR2 SVGAGI. The V and J ends lost 2 bases and 2 bases respectively, with 7 bases between them. CDR3 length equals 15 residues.

This rearrangement joins TRBV9 to TRBJ2-2; 8 nucleotides match TRBD2. This CDR3 is 14 amino acids long. Germline trimming cut 1 base from V and 5 bases from J; bases unmatched to any gene: 1. Germline V CDR1 and CDR2: SGDLS, YYNGEE. CDR3 in amino acids: CASSVSGGTGELFF. In DNA, the CDR3 is TGTGCCAGCAGCGTATCGGGGGGGACCGGGGAGCTGTTTTTT.